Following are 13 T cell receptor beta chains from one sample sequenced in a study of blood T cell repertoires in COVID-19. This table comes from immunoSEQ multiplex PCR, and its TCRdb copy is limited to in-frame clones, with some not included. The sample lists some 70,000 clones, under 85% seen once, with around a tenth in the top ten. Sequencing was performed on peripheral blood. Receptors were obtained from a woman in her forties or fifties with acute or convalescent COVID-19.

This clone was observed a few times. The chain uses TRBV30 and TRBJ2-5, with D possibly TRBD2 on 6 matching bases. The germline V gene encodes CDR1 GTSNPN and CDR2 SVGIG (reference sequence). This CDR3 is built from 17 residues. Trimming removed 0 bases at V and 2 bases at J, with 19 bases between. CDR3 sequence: CAWSVSLAGRIQETQYF. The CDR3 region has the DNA TGTGCCTGGAGTGTAAGTTTGGCGGGGAGAATTCAAGAGACCCAGTACTTC.

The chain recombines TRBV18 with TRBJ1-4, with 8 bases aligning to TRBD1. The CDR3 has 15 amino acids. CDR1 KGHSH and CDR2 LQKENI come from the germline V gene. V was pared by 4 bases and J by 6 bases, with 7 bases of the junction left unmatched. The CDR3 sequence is CASSLDRGTYEKLFF. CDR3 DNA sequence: TGTGCCAGCTCACTTGACAGGGGAACATATGAAAAACTGTTTTTT. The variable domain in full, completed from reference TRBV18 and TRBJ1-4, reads NAGVMQNPRHLVRRRGQEARLRCSPMKGHSHVYWYRQLPEEGLKFMVYLQKENIIDESGMPKERFSAEFPKEGPSILRIQQVVRGDSAAYFCASSLDRGTYEKLFFGSGTQLSVL.

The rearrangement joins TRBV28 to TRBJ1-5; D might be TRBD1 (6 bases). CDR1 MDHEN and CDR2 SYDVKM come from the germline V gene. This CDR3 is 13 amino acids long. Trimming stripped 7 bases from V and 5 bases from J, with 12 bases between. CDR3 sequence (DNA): TGTGCCAGCATCCAGGGGCCCTATCAGCCCCAGCATTTT. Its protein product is CASIQGPYQPQHF.

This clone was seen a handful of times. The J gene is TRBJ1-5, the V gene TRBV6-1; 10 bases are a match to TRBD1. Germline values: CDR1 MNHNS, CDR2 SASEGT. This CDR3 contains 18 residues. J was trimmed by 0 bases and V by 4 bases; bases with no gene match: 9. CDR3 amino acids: CASSAGTGDRGSNQPQHF. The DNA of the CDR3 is TGTGCCAGCAGTGCCGGGACAGGGGATAGAGGTAGCAATCAGCCCCAGCATTTT.

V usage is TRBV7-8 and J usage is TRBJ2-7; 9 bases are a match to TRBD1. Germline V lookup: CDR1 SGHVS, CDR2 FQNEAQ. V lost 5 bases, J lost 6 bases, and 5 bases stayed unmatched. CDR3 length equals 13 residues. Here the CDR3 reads CASSQGTGREQYF. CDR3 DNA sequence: TGTGCCAGCAGCCAGGGGACAGGGCGCGAGCAGTACTTC.

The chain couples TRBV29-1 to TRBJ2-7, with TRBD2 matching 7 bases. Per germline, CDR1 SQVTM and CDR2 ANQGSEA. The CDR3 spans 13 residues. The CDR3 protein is CRATGGSSYEQYF. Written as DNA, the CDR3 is TGCAGAGCCACCGGCGGGAGCTCCTACGAGCAGTACTTC.

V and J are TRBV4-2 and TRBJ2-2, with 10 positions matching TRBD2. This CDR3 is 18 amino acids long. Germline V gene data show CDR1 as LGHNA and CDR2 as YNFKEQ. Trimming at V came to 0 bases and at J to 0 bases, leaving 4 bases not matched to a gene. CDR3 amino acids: CASSQEPSGGANTGELFF. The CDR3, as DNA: TGTGCCAGCAGCCAAGAGCCCAGCGGGGGGGCGAACACCGGGGAGCTGTTTTTT.

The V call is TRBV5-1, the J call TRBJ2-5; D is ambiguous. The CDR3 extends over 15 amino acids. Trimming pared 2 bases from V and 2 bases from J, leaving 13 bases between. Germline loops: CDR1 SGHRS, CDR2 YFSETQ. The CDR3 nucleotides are TGCGCCAGCAGCTTTAGTCTGGTCTCTCAAGAGACCCAGTACTTC. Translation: CASSFSLVSQETQYF.

The CDR3: CASSTGRVFNGYTF. In DNA form, the CDR3 reads TGTGCCAGCAGTACAGGGCGGGTTTTCAATGGCTACACCTTC. The rearrangement uses TRBV25-1 and TRBJ1-2; D might be TRBD1 (6 bases). The V and J ends lost 5 bases and 6 bases respectively, with 16 bases between them. Germline V gene data show CDR1 as MGHDK and CDR2 as SYGVNS. This CDR3 region has 14 residues.

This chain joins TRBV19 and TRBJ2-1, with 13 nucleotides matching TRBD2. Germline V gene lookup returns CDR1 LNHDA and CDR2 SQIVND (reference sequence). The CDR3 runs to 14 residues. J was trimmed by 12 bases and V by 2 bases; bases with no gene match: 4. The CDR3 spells CASSILTSGRWQFF. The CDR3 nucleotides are TGTGCCAGTAGTATACTGACTAGCGGGAGGTGGCAGTTCTTC. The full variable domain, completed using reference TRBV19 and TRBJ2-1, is DGGITQSPKYLFRKEGQNVTLSCEQNLNHDAMYWYRQDPGQGLRLIYYSQIVNDFQKGDIAEGYSVSREKKESFPLTVTSAQKNPTAFYLCASSILTSGRWQFFGPGTRLTVL.

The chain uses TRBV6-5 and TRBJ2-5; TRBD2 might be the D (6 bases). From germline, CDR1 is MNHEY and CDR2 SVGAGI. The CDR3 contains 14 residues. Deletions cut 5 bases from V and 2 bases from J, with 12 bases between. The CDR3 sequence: CASSSRDLQETQYF. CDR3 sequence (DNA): TGTGCCAGCAGTAGCCGGGACTTGCAAGAGACCCAGTACTTC.

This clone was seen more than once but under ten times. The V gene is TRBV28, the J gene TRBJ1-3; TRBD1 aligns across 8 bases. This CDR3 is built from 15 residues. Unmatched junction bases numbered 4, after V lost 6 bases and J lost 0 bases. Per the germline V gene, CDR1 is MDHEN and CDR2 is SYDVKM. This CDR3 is CASSRTGTSGNTIYF. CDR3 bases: TGTGCCAGCAGCCGGACAGGGACCTCTGGAAACACCATATATTTT.

The CDR3 DNA reads as TGTGCCAGCAAGGGGCTTTATGGCTACACCTTC. It codes for CASKGLYGYTF. The V gene is TRBV12-3 or TRBV12-4, the J gene TRBJ1-2; a possible D gene is TRBD1 (5 bases). V gave up 7 bases and J gave up 5 bases, with 8 bases separating them. The CDR3 runs 11 residues.